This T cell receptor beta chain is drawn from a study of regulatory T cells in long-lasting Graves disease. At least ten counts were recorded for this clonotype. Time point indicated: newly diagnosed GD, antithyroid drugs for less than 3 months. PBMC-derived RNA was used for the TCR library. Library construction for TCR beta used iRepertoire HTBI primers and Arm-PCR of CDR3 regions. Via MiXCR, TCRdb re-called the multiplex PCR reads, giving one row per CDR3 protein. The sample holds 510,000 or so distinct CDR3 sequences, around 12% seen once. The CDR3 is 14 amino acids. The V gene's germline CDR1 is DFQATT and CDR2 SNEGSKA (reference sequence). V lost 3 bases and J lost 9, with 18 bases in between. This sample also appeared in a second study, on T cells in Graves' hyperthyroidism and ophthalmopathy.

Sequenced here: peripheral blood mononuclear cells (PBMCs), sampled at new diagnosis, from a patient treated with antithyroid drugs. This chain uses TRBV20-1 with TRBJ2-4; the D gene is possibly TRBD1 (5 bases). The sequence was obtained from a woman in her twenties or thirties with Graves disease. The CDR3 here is CSASLSRGKGIQYF. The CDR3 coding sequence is TGCAGTGCTAGCCTTTCTAGGGGCAAGGGCATTCAGTACTTC.